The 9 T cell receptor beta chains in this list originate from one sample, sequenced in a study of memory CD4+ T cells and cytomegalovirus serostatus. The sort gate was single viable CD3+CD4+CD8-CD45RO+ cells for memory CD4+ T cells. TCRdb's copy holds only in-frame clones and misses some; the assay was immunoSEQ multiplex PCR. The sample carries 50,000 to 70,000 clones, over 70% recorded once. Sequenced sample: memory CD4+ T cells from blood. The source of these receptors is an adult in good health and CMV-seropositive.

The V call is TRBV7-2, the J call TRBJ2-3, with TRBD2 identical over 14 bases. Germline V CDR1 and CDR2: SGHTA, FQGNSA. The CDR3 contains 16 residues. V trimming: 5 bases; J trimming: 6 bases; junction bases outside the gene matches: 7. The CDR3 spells CASSETSGGAFDTQYF. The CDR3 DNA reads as TGTGCCAGCAGCGAGACTAGCGGGGGGGCATTCGATACGCAGTATTTT.

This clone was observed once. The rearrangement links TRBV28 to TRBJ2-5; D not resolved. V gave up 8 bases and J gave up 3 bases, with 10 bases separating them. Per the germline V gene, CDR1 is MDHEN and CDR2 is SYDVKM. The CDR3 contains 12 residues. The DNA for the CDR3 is TGTGCCAGCCAGAGACCTAAAGAGACCCAGTACTTC. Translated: CASQRPKETQYF.

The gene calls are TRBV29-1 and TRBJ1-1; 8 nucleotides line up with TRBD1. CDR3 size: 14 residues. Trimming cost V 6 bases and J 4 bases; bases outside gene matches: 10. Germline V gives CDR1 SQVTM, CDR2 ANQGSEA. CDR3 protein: CSVFKSDRATEAFF. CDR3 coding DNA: TGCAGCGTCTTTAAATCGGACAGGGCCACTGAAGCTTTCTTT.

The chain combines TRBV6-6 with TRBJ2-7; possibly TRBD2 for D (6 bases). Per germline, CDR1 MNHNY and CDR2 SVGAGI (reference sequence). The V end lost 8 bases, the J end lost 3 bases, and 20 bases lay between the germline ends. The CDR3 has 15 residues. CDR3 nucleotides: TGTGCCAGCCAAGGACAAACACTAGCTCTCTACGAGCAGTACTTC. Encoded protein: CASQGQTLALYEQYF.

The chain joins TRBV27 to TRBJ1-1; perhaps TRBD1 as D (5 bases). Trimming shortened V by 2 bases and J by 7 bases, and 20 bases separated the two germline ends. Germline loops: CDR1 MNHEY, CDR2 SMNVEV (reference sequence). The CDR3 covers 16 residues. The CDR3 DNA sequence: TGTGCCAGCAGTTTACTGTTAGGGACCACGGTCGGTGAAGCTTTCTTT. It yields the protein CASSLLLGTTVGEAFF.

The CDR3 nucleotides read TGTGCCAGCGCCGCGGACAGGTCCTACGAGCAGTACTTC. It specifies CASAADRSYEQYF. The chain carries TRBV7-8 and TRBJ2-7; 7 nucleotides match TRBD1. The CDR3 covers 13 residues. After removal of 8 bases from V and 1 base from J, the junction contained 5 bases not matched to a gene. Germline V lookup: CDR1 SGHVS, CDR2 FQNEAQ.

The CDR3 loop reads CASSTSGTGAYTGELFF. CDR3 in DNA: TGTGCCAGTAGTACCTCTGGGACGGGGGCTTACACCGGGGAGCTGTTTTTT. The chain couples TRBV19 to TRBJ2-2; the D gene could be TRBD1 or TRBD2 (6 bases each). The CDR3 length is 17 residues. Per germline, CDR1 LNHDA and CDR2 SQIVND (reference sequence). Trimming stripped 4 bases from V and 3 bases from J, with 18 bases between.

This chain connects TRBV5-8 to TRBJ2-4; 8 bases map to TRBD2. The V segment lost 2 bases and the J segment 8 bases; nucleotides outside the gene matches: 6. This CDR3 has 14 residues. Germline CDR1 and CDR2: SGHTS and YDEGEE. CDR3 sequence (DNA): TGTGCCAGCAGCTTCGTAGCGGGAAGGGACATTCAGTACTTC. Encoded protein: CASSFVAGRDIQYF. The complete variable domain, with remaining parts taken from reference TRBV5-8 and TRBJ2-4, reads EAGVTQSPTHLIKTRGQQATLRCSPISGHTSVYWYQQALGLGLQFLLWYDEGEERNRGNFPPRFSGRQFPNYSSELNVNALELEDSALYLCASSFVAGRDIQYFGAGTRLSVL.

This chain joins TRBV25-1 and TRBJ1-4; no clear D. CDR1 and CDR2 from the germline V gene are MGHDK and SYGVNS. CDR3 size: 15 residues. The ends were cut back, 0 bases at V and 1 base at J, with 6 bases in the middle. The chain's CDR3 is CASSEYKGTNEKLFF. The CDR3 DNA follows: TGTGCCAGCAGTGAATATAAGGGAACTAATGAAAAACTGTTTTTT.